This T cell receptor (beta chain) was obtained from a study of cytomegalovirus exposure and HLA in healthy donors. The PCR ran on 60 Vbeta and 13 Jbeta primers. In the authors' workflow: Tens of millions of unique TCR beta chains, 9.5 million to 11 million of them shared, were counted by a later analysis. Profiling relied on immunoSEQ multiplex PCR, and the TCRdb table lists in-frame clones only, not all of them. That table is the source of V, J and clone size, and D and trimming were worked out from the DNA. The sample includes 100,000 to 150,000 clones, roughly 85% of them seen just once. As for this clone: Its antigen remains unidentified.

Study-level points and caveats: There were some V segments, including TRBV6-2 and TRBV6-3, excluded as indistinguishable. Researchers had no immune exposure information except CMV serostatus available.

The germline gives CDR1 SGDLS, CDR2 YYNGEE. The V end lost 3 bases, the J end lost 8 bases, and 15 bases lay between the germline ends. There are 14 residues in the CDR3. This TCR was sampled from a woman aged 40-49 years in good health and CMV-seropositive. The genes are TRBV9 and TRBJ2-4; tentatively, D is TRBD2 (6 bases). The specimen sequenced was PBMCs. In DNA, the CDR3 is TGTGCCAGCAGCGCGACCGGGCCGGGGGACATTCAGTACTTC. Encoded protein: CASSATGPGDIQYF.